This T cell receptor beta chain came from a study of quantifying T cell responses using KT2 cells (dated by TCRdb to the late 2010s). For the wider study: RNA was DNase-treated and reverse transcribed with TCR alpha and beta constant-region primers, mostly using SuperScript III. To avoid over-amplification, PCR2 was carried out as a SYBR Green qPCR and halted once a predetermined fluorescence threshold was reached. Under optimum conditions, the efficiency of the T4 ligation step was estimated to be more than 9%.

The library was made by UMI-ligation and nested PCR. T4 RNA ligase 1 was used to ligate a single-stranded oligonucleotide containing the Illumina SP2 sequence and a UMI to the 3' end of the cDNA. PCR1 consisted of 4 cycles (98 degrees C 15 s, 69 degrees C 30 s, 72 degrees C 40 s), and for the beta primer an equimolar mix of RC1.1 and RC1.2 was used to cover TRBC1 and TRBC2. Starting at PCR2, the TCR alpha and beta chains were handled separately, and sample indices and Illumina adaptors were added. The UMI, placed after an 8-base spacer, consisted of 12 random nucleotides arranged as two hexamers with a spacer between them. The libraries were sequenced on an Illumina MiSeq using v2 2x251 paired-end chemistry, usually with more than 9 samples in each run. PhiX DNA was added at about 4.5-7% to each sequencing library so that diversity was increased. Processing in the source paper ran as follows. Raw reads were converted to FASTQ with bcl2fastq and were demultiplexed by dual indices with Demultiplexor. V and J genes were assigned by Decombinator through tag matching, with a single base-pair mismatch permitted. UMIs were used by Collapsinator to correct both sequencing errors and frequency errors caused by PCR heterogeneity. CDR3Translator turned Decombinator identifiers into nucleotide sequence, translated that sequence into amino acids, and pulled out the CDR3 based on C- and N-terminal motifs. A cluster of KT2 sequences sharing one unique molecular identifier was counted as one distinct KT2 TCR. TCRdb reanalyzed the raw reads on its own, using fastp at Q25 for trimming and MiXCR for clone calling, and kept in-frame beta chains. Every entry covers one CDR3 protein and lists the most common genes and DNA from its rows. Here the V and J calls rest on TCRdb's processing, not on the authors' analysis. The sample data list tens of thousands of distinct CDR3 sequences, and around an eighth of these were observed just once. Jointly, the top ten make up approximately 9.4% of the sample.

This clonotype was observed a handful of times. Its antigen remains unidentified. No much larger clone exists at a distance of one base, and base qualities are not known. The investigation overall reported the following: At very high KT2 spike-in numbers, detection of KT2 sequences reached saturation. No side-by-side comparison of the pipeline with other TCR sequencing techniques was included in the study. A linear scaling of KT2 alpha and beta sequence counts with input KT2 cell number was observed over several orders of magnitude. KT2 sequences were still detected at the lowest spike-in tested, roughly one KT2 cell per 100,000 PBMC.

The trim is 3 bases for V and 4 bases for J, with a gap of 15 bases between the germline ends. Measured from the cysteine to the phenylalanine, the CDR3 is 15 residues long. The sequence is cut down to CDR3 DNA, 45 bases in frame from base 1. Based on the germline V gene (reference sequence), the CDR1 and CDR2 sequences are LNHDA and SQIVND. To test the sensitivity and accuracy of the pipeline, known numbers of KT2, a T cell clone whose TCR had already been sequenced, were spiked into unfractionated PBMC. A range of KT2-to-PBMC ratios was produced by mixing KT2 cells with a fixed number of PBMC. Sequencing used PBMCs spiked with cells of the T cell clone KT2. The clonotype originates from a human donor. The chain is encoded by TRBV19 joined to TRBJ1-2; matching of 6 bases hints at TRBD1 as the D gene. The DNA is TGTGCCAGTAGTATCAGCCTGGACAGCGGCTATGGCTACACCTTC. This yields the protein CASSISLDSGYGYTF. Full variable domain (CDR3 extended with the reference TRBV19 and TRBJ1-2 proteins): DGGITQSPKYLFRKEGQNVTLSCEQNLNHDAMYWYRQDPGQGLRLIYYSQIVNDFQKGDIAEGYSVSREKKESFPLTVTSAQKNPTAFYLCASSISLDSGYGYTFGSGTRLTVV.